These 17 T cell receptor beta chains share one sample of origin, sequenced in a study of blood T cell repertoires in COVID-19. Produced via immunoSEQ multiplex PCR; TCRdb's table is partial and in-frame only. The sample has 400,000 to 450,000 clones; around 90% are singletons. Sample: peripheral blood. All receptors come from a man younger than 35 with COVID-19, enrolled during active disease.

The V and J genes are TRBV6-4 and TRBJ2-7; D is perhaps TRBD2 (6 bases). Deletions cut 0 bases from V and 3 bases from J, with 18 bases between. The CDR3 is made up of 17 amino acids. Germline V gives CDR1 MRHNA, CDR2 SNTAGT. Written as DNA, the CDR3 is TGTGCCAGCAGTGACTCGAGAACAGCGGGTGATCTCTACGAGCAGTACTTC. Amino acids: CASSDSRTAGDLYEQYF.

This clone was detected only a few times. The chain carries TRBV5-5 and TRBJ1-6, with 10 bases fitting TRBD1. CDR1 and CDR2 from the germline V gene are SGHKS and YYEKEE (reference sequence). The CDR3 length is 16 residues. V gave up 4 bases and J gave up 10 bases; unmatched junction bases: 11. CDR3 loop: CASSPHGQGEGSPLHF. The CDR3 DNA follows: TGTGCCAGCAGCCCCCATGGACAGGGGGAGGGGTCACCCCTCCACTTT.

V usage is TRBV28 and J usage is TRBJ2-7; 8 bases are a match to TRBD2. CDR3 size: 13 residues. Germline V lookup: CDR1 MDHEN, CDR2 SYDVKM. J was trimmed by 1 base and V by 6 bases; bases with no gene match: 2. In nucleotides, the CDR3 is TGTGCCAGCAGAGTAGCGGGATCCTACGAGCAGTACTTC. It encodes CASRVAGSYEQYF.

This sequence joins TRBV5-1 and TRBJ2-1, with TRBD2 matching 14 bases. CDR1 SGHRS and CDR2 YFSETQ come from the germline V gene. This CDR3 is 15 amino acids long. V dropped 0 bases and J dropped 11; count of bases not matched to a gene: 4. The CDR3 DNA sequence: TGCGCCAGCAGCTTGGGGACTAGCGGGGGGACGAAGCAGTTCTTC. Residues: CASSLGTSGGTKQFF.

V is TRBV4-1 and J is TRBJ2-7; TRBD2 is a possible D gene (5 bases). The ends were cut back, 2 bases at V and 4 bases at J, with 15 bases in the middle. Germline CDR1 MGHRA, CDR2 YSYEKL. CDR3 length: 15 residues. CDR3: CASSQRAQLGYEQYF. The CDR3 DNA sequence: TGCGCCAGCAGCCAAAGGGCCCAACTAGGTTACGAGCAGTACTTC.

V is TRBV29-1 and J is TRBJ1-1; 10 bases map to TRBD1. The CDR3 consists of 13 residues. From germline, CDR1 is SQVTM and CDR2 ANQGSEA. Germline trimming cut 7 bases from V and 6 bases from J; bases unmatched to any gene: 8. CDR3 nucleotides: TGCAGCGCTAGATGGACAGGGGGAGCTGAAGCTTTCTTT. It yields the protein CSARWTGGAEAFF.

The chain uses TRBV2 and TRBJ2-3, with D unclear. Trimming shortened V by 3 bases and J by 0 bases, and 7 bases separated the two germline ends. Germline V gives CDR1 SNHLY, CDR2 FYNNEI. The CDR3 has 14 amino acids. The CDR3 protein is CASSDVTSTDTQYF. The CDR3 DNA reads as TGTGCCAGCAGTGACGTTACTAGCACAGATACGCAGTATTTT.

This chain connects TRBV27 to TRBJ1-4; D is perhaps TRBD1 (6 bases). The CDR3 spans 13 residues. In germline, CDR1 is MNHEY, CDR2 SMNVEV (reference sequence). V was pared by 3 bases and J by 5 bases, with 7 bases between. The DNA of the CDR3 is TGTGCCAGCAGTTTCGACAGGAATGAAAAACTGTTTTTT. Translation: CASSFDRNEKLFF.

The chain has TRBV29-1 and TRBJ1-1, with D perhaps matching TRBD1 (6 bases). Per germline, CDR1 SQVTM and CDR2 ANQGSEA. V lost 6 bases to trimming and J lost 0 bases, with 11 bases between them. This CDR3 spans 13 amino acids. CDR3 residues: CSVRQVLNTEAFF. The CDR3 nucleotides are TGCAGCGTAAGACAGGTGCTGAACACTGAAGCTTTCTTT.

CDR3 DNA sequence: TGCGCCAGCAGGGGCCCCGACCAGAGAGATACGCAGTATTTT. Amino acids: CASRGPDQRDTQYF. The chain joins TRBV10-2 to TRBJ2-3; D remains unclear. V was clipped by 6 bases and J by 5 bases, with 15 bases between them. The germline V gene has CDR1 WSHSY and CDR2 SAAADI. The CDR3 extends over 14 amino acids.

The rearrangement joins TRBV10-1 to TRBJ2-2; perhaps TRBD2 as D (5 bases). The germline V gene has CDR1 WNHNN and CDR2 SYGVQD (reference sequence). With 3 bases removed from V and 6 bases from J, the gap between germline ends came to 14 bases. The CDR3 has 15 residues. CDR3 coding DNA: TGCGCCAGCAGTGAAGTTTCCGGGGATTCCGGGGAGCTGTTTTTT. Translation gives CASSEVSGDSGELFF.

V and J are TRBV5-1 and TRBJ2-1, with D possibly being TRBD1 (6 bases). V lost 4 bases, J lost 8 bases, and 16 bases lay in between. CDR3 length equals 14 residues. CDR1 SGHRS and CDR2 YFSETQ come from the germline V gene. The CDR3 reads CASSPGQSWDEQFF. The CDR3 coding sequence is TGCGCCAGCAGCCCAGGACAGAGTTGGGATGAGCAGTTCTTC.

In regard to this clone: The sample has other DNA sequences that encode this CDR3 too. The chain employs TRBV2 and TRBJ1-1, with a tentative D call TRBD1 (6 bases). The CDR3 covers 13 residues. V shed 3 bases and J shed 4 bases, with 9 bases lying between them. Germline lookup yields CDR1 SNHLY and CDR2 FYNNEI. In nucleotides, the CDR3 is TGTGCCAGCAGTGACAGGGGTGTCACTGAAGCTTTCTTT. Protein sequence: CASSDRGVTEAFF.

The V call is TRBV6-1, the J call TRBJ1-5, with D unresolved. The CDR3 runs to 17 residues. From germline, CDR1 is MNHNS and CDR2 SASEGT. Trimming stripped 2 bases from V and 1 base from J, with 15 bases between. CDR3 in DNA: TGTGCCAGCAGTGAATCTTTTCCGACAACCAGCAATCAGCCCCAGCATTTT. Its translation is CASSESFPTTSNQPQHF.

The chain combines TRBV6-1 with TRBJ1-5; D is unresolved. Germline V gene data show CDR1 as MNHNS and CDR2 as SASEGT. This CDR3 has 15 amino acids. With 0 bases removed from V and 0 bases from J, the gap between germline ends came to 6 bases. The CDR3 region is CASSEAYNSNQPQHF. In nucleotides, the CDR3 is TGTGCCAGCAGTGAAGCGTACAATAGCAATCAGCCCCAGCATTTT.

This clone has only a few counts. The rearrangement links TRBV4-1 to TRBJ2-3, with TRBD1 matching 7 bases. CDR3 size: 15 residues. Germline lookup yields CDR1 MGHRA and CDR2 YSYEKL. Trimming took 1 base from V and 4 from J; bases not matched to a gene: 5. CDR3 coding DNA: TGCGCCAGCAGCCAAGGTTGGCAGGGGGCAGATACGCAGTATTTT. The encoded protein is CASSQGWQGADTQYF.

This chain uses TRBV18 with TRBJ1-1, with 7 positions matching TRBD1. The CDR3 runs 14 residues. Unmatched junction bases numbered 5, after V lost 1 base and J lost 6 bases. The germline V gene has CDR1 KGHSH and CDR2 LQKENI. CDR3 residues: CASSPQGAGAEAFF. In nucleotides, the CDR3 is TGTGCCAGCTCACCACAGGGGGCTGGGGCTGAAGCTTTCTTT.